This TCR beta chain was observed in a study of cytomegalovirus exposure and HLA in healthy donors. Study-wide findings and caveats: Fewer N-insertions than the approximately 700-donor mean were reportedly shown by an Asian-associated ancestry cluster in a later analysis.

PCR employed 60 Vbeta and 13 Jbeta primers. Some clones are missing from TCRdb's copy, which holds only in-frame ones; the method was immunoSEQ multiplex PCR. The sample yields 210,000 or so clones, about 83% seen once. Concerning this clone: As yet, its antigen is unknown.

The CDR3 length is 19 residues. V was shortened by 5 bases and J by 1 base, with 26 bases between the two germline ends. Germline CDR1 MDHEN, CDR2 SYDVKM. This chain links TRBV28 with TRBJ1-1; D may be TRBD1 (6 bases). Sequenced input: PBMCs. The sequence came from a girl aged 10-17 years in good health and CMV-seronegative. CDR3 amino acids: CASSDLGGSDVYANTEAFF. The CDR3 nucleotides are TGTGCCAGCAGTGATTTAGGGGGAAGTGATGTTTATGCGAACACTGAAGCTTTCTTT.